This TCR beta chain was profiled in a study of blood T cell repertoires in COVID-19. V gave up 0 bases and J gave up 2 bases; unmatched junction bases: 15. This CDR3 has 20 residues. Per the germline V gene, CDR1 is SGHVS and CDR2 is FQNEAQ. Sequencing used immunoSEQ multiplex PCR; TCRdb keeps in-frame clones, though not all of them. The profile shows around 290,000 clones, roughly 88% of them singletons. Sequencing used PBMCs or T cells enriched from blood (not recorded which). The source of this sequence is a woman younger than 45 who had recovered from COVID-19. The V call is TRBV7-8, the J call TRBJ2-7; TRBD2 matches 11 bases. CDR3 sequence (DNA): TGTGCCAGCAGCTTAGCTCGAGGGACTAGCGGACCGAAAGGGCCCTACGAGCAGTACTTC. It specifies CASSLARGTSGPKGPYEQYF. The full variable domain, with the rest looked up from reference TRBV7-8 and TRBJ2-7, is GAGVSQSPRYKVAKRGQDVALRCDPISGHVSLFWYQQALGQGPEFLTYFQNEAQLDKSGLPSDRFFAERPEGSVSTLKIQRTQQEDSAVYLCASSLARGTSGPKGPYEQYFGPGTRLTVT.